This is a list of T cell receptor beta chains from one sample in a study of blood T cells in healthy people across ages. TCRdb re-analysed the 5' RACE reads in MiXCR, keeping a single row per CDR3 protein. Of roughly 1,800,000 distinct CDR3 sequences listed, around 50% are singletons. Sequencing input: blood. These receptors were obtained from a woman aged 40 to 49 in good health. CDR3s include the opening cysteine and the closing phenylalanine or tryptophan. D genes are given only for firm matches. Rows may omit the clone size; those that give it use once, few, many or a size class.

D	V	size	length	J	DNA	CDR3
TRBD2	TRBV12-3/TRBV12-4	few	14	TRBJ2-5	TGTGCCAGCAGTGGGGAGGGACTATCCAAGACCCAGTACTTC	CASSGEGLSKTQYF
.	TRBV6-1	few	14	TRBJ2-1	TGTGCCAGCATTAAGGCAGGGAGCCGGAATGAGCAGTTCTTC	CASIKAGSRNEQFF
.	TRBV6-1	.	13	TRBJ2-4	TGTGCCAGCAGTGGGGACACTATAAACATTCAGTACTTC	CASSGDTINIQYF
TRBD1	TRBV10-3	few	13	TRBJ2-7	TGTGCCATCAGTTCCGGGACAGGGGTCGAGCAGTACTTC	CAISSGTGVEQYF
TRBD1	TRBV18	few	14	TRBJ2-5	TGTGCCAGCTCACCTCAGACAGGGAGAGAGACCCAGTACTTC	CASSPQTGRETQYF
.	TRBV7-2	.	14	TRBJ1-5	TGTGCCAGCAGCTTAATCAGGGGCACAGATACGCAGCATTTT	CASSLIRGTDTQHF
.	TRBV29-1	.	13	TRBJ2-3	TGCAGCGTCACGACTAGTAAGGCAGATACGCAGTATTTT	CSVTTSKADTQYF
TRBD1	TRBV4-2	few	14	TRBJ1-1	TGTGCCAGCAGCCAGGACAGGAGGGGCACTGAAGCTTTCTTT	CASSQDRRGTEAFF
.	TRBV7-2	few	13	TRBJ2-7	TGTGCCAGCAGCTTTCTTACAGCTTACGAGCAGTACTTC	CASSFLTAYEQYF
.	TRBV5-1	few	16	TRBJ2-5	TGCGCCAGCAGCTTGGTAGGACAGAGAATAAGAGAACCCCAGTACTTC	CASSLVGQRIREPQYF
.	TRBV20-1	few	14	TRBJ2-3	TGCAGTGCTAGCGGGGCACCCCACACAGATACGCAGTATTTT	CSASGAPHTDTQYF
.	TRBV20-1	few	15	TRBJ2-1	TGCAGTGCTAGTGGTGTCGGTTGGGTGAACAATGAGCAGTTCTTC	CSASGVGWVNNEQFF
TRBD1	TRBV12-3/TRBV12-4	few	15	TRBJ1-5	TGTGCCAGCAGTTCAGGACAGGGTCAAGTTCAGCCCCAGCATTTT	CASSSGQGQVQPQHF
TRBD1	TRBV4-3	.	16	TRBJ1-6	TGCGCCAGCAGCCAAGCCCGGACAGGGAATAATTCACCCCTCCACTTT	CASSQARTGNNSPLHF
TRBD1	TRBV4-3	.	17	TRBJ2-1	TGCGCCAGCAGCCAAGATTCTCGGCAGGGGGAGTCGAATGAGCAGTTCTTC	CASSQDSRQGESNEQFF
.	TRBV7-8	.	14	TRBJ2-5	TGTGCCAGCAGCCAAATGCCGACTGGAGAGACCCAGTACTTC	CASSQMPTGETQYF
TRBD1	TRBV29-1	few	14	TRBJ2-1	TGCAGCGCCTCCGGGACAGGGCTTTACAATGAGCAGTTCTTC	CSASGTGLYNEQFF
.	TRBV10-3	.	12	TRBJ1-1	TGTGCCATCAGTGAGTTGCAGGGGAGGGCTTTCTTT	CAISELQGRAFF
TRBD2	TRBV10-3	.	15	TRBJ2-5	TGTGCCATCAAGTCGGCTAGCGGGGACCAAGAGACCCAGTACTTC	CAIKSASGDQETQYF
.	TRBV2	.	15	TRBJ2-6	TGTGCAGAGCTAAGGTCAGGCTCCGGGGCCAACGTCCTGACTTTC	CAELRSGSGANVLTF
.	TRBV29-1	few	13	TRBJ1-2	TGCACCGCCGGGGGGGCCTCTAACTATGGCTACACCTTC	CTAGGASNYGYTF
.	TRBV15	.	18	TRBJ2-7	TGTGCCACCAGCAGAGTGAGCCCCGACAGTGGGCAGTACAATGAGCAGTACTTC	CATSRVSPDSGQYNEQYF
.	TRBV12-3/TRBV12-4	.	14	TRBJ2-3	TGTGCCAGCACCCAGATTCCAAAAACAGATACGCAGTATTTT	CASTQIPKTDTQYF
.	TRBV7-2	few	15	TRBJ2-1	TGTGCCAGCAGCTTAGCCCGCTTTCAGGGCAATGAGCAGTTCTTC	CASSLARFQGNEQFF
TRBD1	TRBV14	.	17	TRBJ2-3	TGTGCCAGCAGCCAACCTGCGACAGGGTTGGCCACAGATACGCAGTATTTT	CASSQPATGLATDTQYF
.	TRBV15	.	14	TRBJ1-5	TGTGCCACCAGCAGAGATCGGGCCGCGAGGGCCCAGCATTTT	CATSRDRAARAQHF
.	TRBV12-3/TRBV12-4	.	13	TRBJ2-3	TGTGCCAGCAGGCCGGACACGACAGATACGCAGTATTTT	CASRPDTTDTQYF
.	TRBV19	.	13	TRBJ2-7	TGTGCCAGTAGTATAGGGGGGAAGAGCGAGCAGTACTTC	CASSIGGKSEQYF
.	TRBV20-1	few	12	TRBJ1-2	TGCAGTGCTAGACCCACCGGGAATGGCTACACCTTC	CSARPTGNGYTF
TRBD1	TRBV9	.	14	TRBJ2-1	TGTGCCAGCAGCGTAGGGGACAGGGTCAATGAGCAGTTCTTC	CASSVGDRVNEQFF
.	TRBV3-1	.	15	TRBJ2-7	TGTGCCAGCAGCCAAGGTCCGGCCCGCTCCTACGAGCAGTACTTC	CASSQGPARSYEQYF
.	TRBV27	.	14	TRBJ1-4	TGTGCCAGCGGCCGACAGGAAACTAATGAAAAACTGTTTTTT	CASGRQETNEKLFF
TRBD2	TRBV7-6	.	15	TRBJ2-7	TGTGCCAGCAGCCCAAGGCCAGGGACTAACTACGAGCAGTACTTC	CASSPRPGTNYEQYF
TRBD1	TRBV11-2	few	15	TRBJ2-1	TGTGCCAGCAGCTCTAGGACAGGGCTAAACAATGAGCAGTTCTTC	CASSSRTGLNNEQFF
.	TRBV7-9	.	16	TRBJ2-6	TGTGCCAGCAGCAGGGGGGTTGGCTCTGGGGCCAACGTCCTGACTTTC	CASSRGVGSGANVLTF